The clone carrying this T cell receptor beta chain was detected a few times. The antigen is unknown. This entry comes from a study of long-term antiretroviral therapy in people with HIV. The CDR3 extends over 11 amino acids. In germline, CDR1 is DFQATT, CDR2 SNEGSKA (reference sequence). The germline V and J ends were trimmed by 8 bases and 2 bases, with 9 bases remaining between them. Samples were assayed with immunoSEQ v3.0 at survey level. Profiling relied on immunoSEQ multiplex PCR, and the TCRdb table lists in-frame clones only, not all of them. This repertoire shows over 10,000 clones, approximately 79% found once; its top ten account for about 9.9%. General observations from the study: Post-treatment diversity went higher with ART but stayed below transplant donor controls. Nothing was known about ART adherence, viral resistance or changes in therapy. Clones that had undergone expansion before ART prevailed in the repertoire throughout all time points.

The chain employs TRBV20-1 and TRBJ1-1; a weak D match, TRBD1 (5 bases). The source of this sequence is a woman aged 40 to 49 with HIV. This material consisted of unsorted PBMCs, taken 0.8 years before starting antiretroviral therapy. The CDR3 nucleotides are TGCAGTCGGGACGGCAACACTGAAGCTTTCTTT. Translated, it gives CSRDGNTEAFF.